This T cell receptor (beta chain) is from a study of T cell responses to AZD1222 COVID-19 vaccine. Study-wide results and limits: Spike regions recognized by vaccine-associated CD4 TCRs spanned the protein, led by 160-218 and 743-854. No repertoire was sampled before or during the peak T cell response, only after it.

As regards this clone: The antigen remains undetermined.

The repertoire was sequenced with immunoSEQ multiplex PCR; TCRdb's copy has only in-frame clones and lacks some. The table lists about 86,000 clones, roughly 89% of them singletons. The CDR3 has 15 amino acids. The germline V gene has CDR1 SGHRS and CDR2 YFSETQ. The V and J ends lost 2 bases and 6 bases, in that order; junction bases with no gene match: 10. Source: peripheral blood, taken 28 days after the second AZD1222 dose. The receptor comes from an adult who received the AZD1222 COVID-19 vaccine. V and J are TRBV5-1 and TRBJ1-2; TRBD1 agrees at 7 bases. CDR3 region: CASSFRGGDADGYTF. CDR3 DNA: TGCGCCAGCAGCTTTAGAGGGGGCGATGCGGATGGCTACACCTTC.